The 11 T cell receptor beta chains below all came from one sample that was sequenced in a study of spatial heterogeneity in lung cancer. TCRdb re-called the 5' RACE reads with MiXCR, one entry per CDR3 protein. The profile covers 90,000 to 95,000 distinct CDR3 sequences, with 10% to 15% appearing a single time and about two fifths taken by the ten largest. Documented time point: sample taken at primary tumor resection. Whole RNA, which was extracted from tumor, nontumor lung tissue or frozen PBMC, was sequenced without any cell sorting. Material: PBMCs, obtained at surgery. These receptors were taken from a male donor with early-stage non-small cell lung cancer.

The CDR3 protein is CASSEFGANEQFF. CDR3 DNA sequence: TGTGCCAGCAGTGAGTTTGGAGCCAATGAGCAGTTCTTC. The V call is TRBV25-1, the J call TRBJ2-1; D gene uncertain. The V end lost 3 bases, the J end lost 6 bases, and 9 bases lay between the germline ends. Germline V gene data show CDR1 as MGHDK and CDR2 as SYGVNS. The CDR3 has 13 residues.

The V call is TRBV7-9, the J call TRBJ2-3; 10 bases fit TRBD2. Germline loops: CDR1 SEHNR, CDR2 FQNEAQ (reference sequence). V lost 3 bases and J lost 0; bases outside the gene matches: 3. The CDR3 is made up of 16 amino acids. The CDR3 protein is CASSLTSGSSTDTQYF. CDR3 DNA: TGTGCCAGCAGCTTGACTAGCGGGTCTAGCACAGATACGCAGTATTTT.

This clonotype was seen more than once but under ten times. The chain recombines TRBV10-3 with TRBJ2-2; 11 bases fit TRBD1. CDR3 length equals 17 residues. Germline V gives CDR1 ENHRY, CDR2 SYGVKD. The ends lost 2 bases at V and 6 bases at J; junction bases unmatched: 8. The CDR3 protein is CAISETQDRGRAGELFF. As DNA, the CDR3 is TGTGCCATCAGTGAGACGCAGGACAGGGGGCGCGCCGGGGAGCTGTTTTTT.

This clonotype has just a few counts. The CDR3 sequence: CASSQVRSNSPLHF. CDR3 nucleotide sequence: TGCGCCAGCAGCCAAGTACGGAGTAATTCACCCCTCCACTTT. The gene calls are TRBV4-3 and TRBJ1-6; no clear D. The CDR3 length is 14 residues. Germline V gives CDR1 LGHNA, CDR2 YSLEER. V was shortened by 1 base and J by 6 bases, with 7 bases between the two germline ends.

The chain combines TRBV6-5 with TRBJ2-5, with D possibly being TRBD1 or TRBD2 (5 bases each). Deletions cut 5 bases from V and 1 base from J, with 11 bases between. The CDR3 totals 14 residues. Germline V gene sequence: CDR1 MNHEY, CDR2 SVGAGI. CDR3 loop: CASSGTAGQETQYF. For the CDR3, the DNA is TGTGCCAGCAGTGGGACGGCGGGCCAAGAGACCCAGTACTTC.

This clonotype has more than one count but fewer than ten. The chain links TRBV6-2 or TRBV6-3 to TRBJ1-1, with D perhaps TRBD1 (5 bases). Germline V CDR1 and CDR2: MNHEY, SVGEGT. Trimming cost V 7 bases and J 0 bases, with 21 bases left between them. The CDR3 is 17 residues long. The CDR3 protein is CASTDFGPGGMNTEAFF. The CDR3 DNA is TGTGCCAGCACTGACTTTGGGCCCGGGGGAATGAACACTGAAGCTTTCTTT.

V gene TRBV5-6 combines with J gene TRBJ2-3; no clear D. Deletions cut 4 bases from V and 0 bases from J, with 18 bases between. CDR3 length equals 17 residues. Per the germline V gene, CDR1 is SGHDT and CDR2 is YYEEEE. The CDR3 DNA follows: TGTGCCAGCAGCCAAGCTGACGGAATGCATAGCACAGATACGCAGTATTTT. The encoded protein is CASSQADGMHSTDTQYF.

The rearrangement uses TRBV11-1 and TRBJ1-5; no reliable D call. The CDR3 covers 16 residues. Germline assignment: CDR1 SGHAT and CDR2 FQDESV (reference sequence). The V end was cut by 5 bases, the J end by 0 bases, with 14 bases between. CDR3 protein: CASSPQPRRSNQPQHF. The CDR3 DNA reads TGTGCCAGCAGCCCACAGCCTCGCCGTAGCAATCAGCCCCAGCATTTT.

This clonotype was observed many times. The chain links TRBV20-1 to TRBJ2-2; D not resolved. Germline V gene lookup returns CDR1 DFQATT and CDR2 SNEGSKA (reference sequence). The CDR3 loop spans 12 amino acids. The CDR3 sequence is CTVRSNTGELFF. In DNA form, the CDR3 reads TGCACTGTCCGGTCGAACACCGGGGAGCTGTTTTTT.

This clonotype turned up a few times. This CDR3 reads CAWGLAPSTDTQYF. The CDR3 coding sequence is TGTGCCTGGGGACTAGCGCCTAGCACAGATACGCAGTATTTT. This chain connects TRBV30 to TRBJ2-3, with TRBD2 identical over 9 bases. The V gene end was trimmed by 5 bases and the J gene end by 0 bases; junction bases not matched to a gene: 3. CDR1 and CDR2 (germline): GTSNPN, SVGIG (reference sequence). The CDR3 is 14 residues long.

The chain is built from TRBV6-2 or TRBV6-3 and TRBJ1-2; 7 bases align to TRBD1. After removal of 7 bases from V and 1 base from J, the junction contained 9 bases not matched to a gene. The CDR3 runs to 15 residues. Germline assignment: CDR1 MNHEY and CDR2 SVGEGT. This chain's CDR3 is CASTPRTGHNYGYTF. CDR3 DNA: TGTGCCAGCACCCCCCGGACAGGACATAACTATGGCTACACCTTC.